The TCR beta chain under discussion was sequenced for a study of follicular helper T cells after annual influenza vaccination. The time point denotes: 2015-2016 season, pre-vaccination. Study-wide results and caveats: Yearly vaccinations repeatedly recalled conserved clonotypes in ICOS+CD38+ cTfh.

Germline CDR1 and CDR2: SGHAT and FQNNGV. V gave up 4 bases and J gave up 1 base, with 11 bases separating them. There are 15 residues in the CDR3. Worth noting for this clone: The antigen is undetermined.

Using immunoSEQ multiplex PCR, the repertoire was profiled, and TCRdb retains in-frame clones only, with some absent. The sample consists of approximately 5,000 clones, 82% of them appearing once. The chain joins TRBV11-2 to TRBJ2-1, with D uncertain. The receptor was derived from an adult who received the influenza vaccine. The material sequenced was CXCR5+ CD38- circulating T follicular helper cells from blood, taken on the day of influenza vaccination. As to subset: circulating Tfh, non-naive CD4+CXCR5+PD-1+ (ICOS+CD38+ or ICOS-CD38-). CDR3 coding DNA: TGTGCCAGCAGCTCCCGCGCGGTATCCTACAATGAGCAGTTCTTC. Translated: CASSSRAVSYNEQFF.